This TCR beta chain comes out of a study of T cells expressing NK-cell markers. TCRdb reprocessed the 5' RACE reads; each CDR3 protein has one entry and no DNA is given. Reported are under 500,000 distinct CDR3 sequences; the ten largest clones contain 7.3%. The CDR3 consists of 15 residues. Sequencing was carried out using blood T cells: a sorted CD56 or NKG2C T cell subset, CD4+ or CD8+ T cells, or bulk PBMC T cells (not recorded which). This clonotype originated in a woman aged 18 to 75 in good health. The V call is TRBV12-3 or TRBV12-4, the J call TRBJ2-1. The CDR3 protein is CASSSLSTSYNEQFF.